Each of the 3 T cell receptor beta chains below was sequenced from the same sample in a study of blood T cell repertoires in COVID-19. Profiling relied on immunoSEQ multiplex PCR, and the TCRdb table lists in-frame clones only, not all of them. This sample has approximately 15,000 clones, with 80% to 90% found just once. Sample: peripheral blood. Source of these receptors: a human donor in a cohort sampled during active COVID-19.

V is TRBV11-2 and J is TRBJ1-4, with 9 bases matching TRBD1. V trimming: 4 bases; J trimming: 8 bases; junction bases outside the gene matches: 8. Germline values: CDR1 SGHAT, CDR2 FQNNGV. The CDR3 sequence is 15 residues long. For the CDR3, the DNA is TGTGCCAGCAGCTCCAGGACAGGGGTTGGGGAAAAACTGTTTTTT. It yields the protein CASSSRTGVGEKLFF.

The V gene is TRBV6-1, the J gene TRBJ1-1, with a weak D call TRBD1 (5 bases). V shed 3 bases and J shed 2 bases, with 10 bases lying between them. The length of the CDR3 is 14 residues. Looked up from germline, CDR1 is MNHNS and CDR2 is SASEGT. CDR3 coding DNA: TGTGCCAGCAGTGAGCGGGGCGACAACACTGAAGCTTTCTTT. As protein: CASSERGDNTEAFF.

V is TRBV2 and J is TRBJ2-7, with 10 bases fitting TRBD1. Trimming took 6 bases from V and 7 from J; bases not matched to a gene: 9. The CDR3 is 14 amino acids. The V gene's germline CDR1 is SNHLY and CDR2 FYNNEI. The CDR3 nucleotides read TGTGCCAGCAGAGAACCGGGACAGGGGACTGAGCAGTACTTC. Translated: CASREPGQGTEQYF. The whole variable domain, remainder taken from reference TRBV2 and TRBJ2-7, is EPEVTQTPSHQVTQMGQEVILRCVPISNHLYFYWYRQILGQKVEFLVSFYNNEISEKSEIFDDQFSVERPDGSNFTLKIRSTKLEDSAMYFCASREPGQGTEQYFGPGTRLTVT.